The clone carrying this T cell receptor (beta chain) was seen more than once but under ten times. Its antigen is currently unknown. This sample is drawn from a study of CD8 T cells in ankylosing spondylitis. General study findings and limits: Seemingly characteristic of ankylosing spondylitis blood was a TCR beta motif consisting of about 8 highly homologous variants.

CDR3 length equals 14 residues. Germline CDR1 LGHDT, CDR2 YNNKEL (reference sequence). V was pared by 1 base and J by 5 bases, with 8 bases between. Via MiXCR, TCRdb re-called the 5' RACE reads, giving one row per CDR3 protein. The sample records 220,000 or so distinct CDR3 sequences, 15% to 20% being singletons. V gene TRBV3-1 combines with J gene TRBJ2-2; the D is unclear. The sample taken for sequencing was blood, either unsorted or a sorted T cell fraction (not recorded which). The receptor comes from a male donor with ankylosing spondylitis. As DNA, the CDR3 is TGTGCCAGCAGCCAAGGCGACAAGACCGGGGAGCTGTTTTTT. Amino acids: CASSQGDKTGELFF.